Presented here are 6 T cell receptor beta chains from one specimen sequenced in a study of blood T cell repertoires in COVID-19. Only in-frame clones appear in the TCRdb table, and some are missing; sequencing was by immunoSEQ multiplex PCR. Of about 140,000 clones in the sample, 82% are singletons; the top ten hold roughly 4%. Sequenced input: peripheral blood. Source of these receptors: an elderly woman with acute or convalescent COVID-19.

The CDR3 bases are TGTGCCAGCAGCTTTCAGGGCCCCGGTTACGAGCAGTACTTC. As protein: CASSFQGPGYEQYF. The rearrangement links TRBV5-8 to TRBJ2-7, with D possibly TRBD1 on 5 matching bases. The CDR3 is made up of 14 amino acids. Germline values: CDR1 SGHTS, CDR2 YDEGEE. The ends were cut back, 2 bases at V and 4 bases at J, with 13 bases in the middle.

The chain carries TRBV15 and TRBJ1-2, with D perhaps matching TRBD1 (6 bases). The V gene's germline CDR1 is LNHNV and CDR2 YYDKDF (reference sequence). V was pared by 1 base and J by 8 bases, with 23 bases between. The CDR3 has 17 amino acids. CDR3: CATSRARLGSDSRGYTF. The CDR3 region has the DNA TGTGCCACCAGCAGAGCCCGACTGGGGTCGGACAGCCGCGGCTACACCTTC.

V gene TRBV9 combines with J gene TRBJ2-7; 11 bases match TRBD1. The J segment lost 5 bases and the V segment lost 0 bases, leaving 4 bases of the junction unmatched. The germline V gene encodes CDR1 SGDLS and CDR2 YYNGEE. The CDR3 contains 15 residues. The CDR3 coding sequence is TGTGCCAGCAGCGTAGGGGACAGGGGGTCCCACGAGCAGTACTTC. It is translated as CASSVGDRGSHEQYF.

The rearrangement links TRBV5-1 to TRBJ1-2; 7 bases match TRBD1. The trim removed 7 bases at V and 0 bases at J, leaving 3 bases unmatched. Germline V gene sequence: CDR1 SGHRS, CDR2 YFSETQ. The CDR3 is made up of 13 amino acids. CDR3 DNA: TGCGCCAGCGGGACAGCAGCTAACTATGGCTACACCTTC. It specifies CASGTAANYGYTF.

The chain has TRBV10-2 and TRBJ2-2, with 8 bases lining up with TRBD1. V dropped 3 bases and J dropped 1; count of bases not matched to a gene: 4. CDR1 and CDR2 from the germline V gene are WSHSY and SAAADI. The length of the CDR3 is 16 residues. The chain's CDR3 is CASSDRGRKNTGELFF. CDR3 DNA sequence: TGCGCCAGCAGTGACAGGGGGCGTAAGAACACCGGGGAGCTGTTTTTT.

J is TRBJ2-1 and V is TRBV2, with 8 bases identical to TRBD1. The CDR3 runs to 16 residues. Germline values: CDR1 SNHLY, CDR2 FYNNEI. With V trimmed by 1 base and J by 10 bases, 12 bases remained unmatched. The CDR3: CASSEGTGYTLREQFF. CDR3 nucleotide sequence: TGTGCCAGCAGTGAAGGGACAGGGTATACTCTCAGGGAGCAGTTCTTC.